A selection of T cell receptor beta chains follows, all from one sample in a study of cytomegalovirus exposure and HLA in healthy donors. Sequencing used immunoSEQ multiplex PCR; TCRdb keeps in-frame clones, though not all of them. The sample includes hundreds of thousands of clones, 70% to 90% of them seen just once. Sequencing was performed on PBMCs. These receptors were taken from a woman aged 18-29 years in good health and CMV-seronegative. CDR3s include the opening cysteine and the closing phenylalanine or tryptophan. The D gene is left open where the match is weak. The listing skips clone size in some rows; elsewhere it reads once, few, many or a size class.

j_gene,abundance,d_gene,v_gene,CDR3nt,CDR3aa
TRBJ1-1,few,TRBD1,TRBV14,TGTGCCTGTTCGGGACAGATTAACACTGAAGCTTTCTTT,CACSGQINTEAFF
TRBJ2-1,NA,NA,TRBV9,TGTGCCAGCAGCGTAACCTCACTACCCGAGCAGTTCTTC,CASSVTSLPEQFF
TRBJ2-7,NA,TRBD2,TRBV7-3,TGTGCCAGCAGCTTAGCGGGGGGCTCTTACGAGCAGTACTTC,CASSLAGGSYEQYF
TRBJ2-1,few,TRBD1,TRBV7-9,TGTGCCAGCAGCGCATGGACAGGGGCCGCCGATGAGCAGTTCTTC,CASSAWTGAADEQFF
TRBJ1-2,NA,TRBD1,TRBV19,TGTGCCAGTAGCCCCCAGGGGGGTGGCTACACCTTC,CASSPQGGGYTF
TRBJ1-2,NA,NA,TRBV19,TGTGCCAGTAGTATAGCGGGAACCTATGGCTACACCTTC,CASSIAGTYGYTF
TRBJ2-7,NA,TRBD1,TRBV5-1,TGCGCCAGCAGCTTGGACGGGACAGGCTATAACGAGCAGTACTTC,CASSLDGTGYNEQYF
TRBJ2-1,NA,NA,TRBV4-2,TGTGCCAGCAGCGCCGGGACTTTATACAATGAGCAGTTCTTC,CASSAGTLYNEQFF
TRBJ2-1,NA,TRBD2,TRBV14,TGTGCCAGCAGCCCACTAGCGGGGGTATCATACAATGAGCAGTTCTTC,CASSPLAGVSYNEQFF
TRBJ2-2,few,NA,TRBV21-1,TGTGCCAGCAGCAAATACTTGAACACCGGGGAGCTGTTTTTT,CASSKYLNTGELFF
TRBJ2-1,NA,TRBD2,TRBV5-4,TGTGCCATCCAGCGGGGGGTACACAATGAGCAGTTCTTC,CAIQRGVHNEQFF
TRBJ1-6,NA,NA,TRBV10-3,TGTGCCATCAGGAGCAGGACTTATAATTCACCCCTCCACTTT,CAIRSRTYNSPLHF
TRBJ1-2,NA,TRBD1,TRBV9,TGTGCCAGCAGCGTCACGGGACAGGCGATCTATGGCTACACCTTC,CASSVTGQAIYGYTF
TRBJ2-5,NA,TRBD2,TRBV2,TGTGCCAGCAGTGAAGTTGTGGCACTAGCGGGGGGGAAAGAGACCCAGTACTTC,CASSEVVALAGGKETQYF
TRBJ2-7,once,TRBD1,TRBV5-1,TGCGCCAGCAGCTTGCTTGGGACAGGGGGGATGGGGGAGCAGTACTTC,CASSLLGTGGMGEQYF
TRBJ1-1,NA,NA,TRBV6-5,TGTGCCAGCAGTTACGGGGGGGCACAAGAGAACACTGAAGCTTTCTTT,CASSYGGAQENTEAFF
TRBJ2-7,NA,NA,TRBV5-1,TGCGCCAGCAGCTTGGGATTGGGCTCCGCCTACTACGAGCAGTACTTC,CASSLGLGSAYYEQYF
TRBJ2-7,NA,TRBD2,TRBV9,TGTGCCAGCAGCCCACGCGGGAGAATCTACGAGCAGTACTTC,CASSPRGRIYEQYF
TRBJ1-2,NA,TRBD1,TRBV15,TGTGCCACCAGCAGAGATCGGATAGACAGGGACTATGGCTACACCTTC,CATSRDRIDRDYGYTF
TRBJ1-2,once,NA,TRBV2,TGTGCCAGCATGTTTGGCTCTAACTATGGCTACACCTTC,CASMFGSNYGYTF
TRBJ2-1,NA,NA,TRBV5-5,TGTGCCAGCAGCTTAGTTGGTGCAGATCCGTACAATGAGCAGTTCTTC,CASSLVGADPYNEQFF
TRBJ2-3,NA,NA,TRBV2,TGTGCCAGCAGTGCCCAGGGGGGAGAGAGGGATACGCAGTATTTT,CASSAQGGERDTQYF
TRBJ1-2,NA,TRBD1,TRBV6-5,TGTGCCAGCAGTCTCCGGGACAGGGGAGAGGATGGCTACACCTTC,CASSLRDRGEDGYTF
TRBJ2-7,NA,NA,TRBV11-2,TGTGCCAGCAGCTTAATAACCTACGAGCAGTACTTC,CASSLITYEQYF
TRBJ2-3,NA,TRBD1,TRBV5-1,TGCGCCAGCAGCTTGGGGGACAGGGGTCCAGATACGCAGTATTTT,CASSLGDRGPDTQYF
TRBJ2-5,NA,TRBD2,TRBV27,TGTGCCAGCAGTTTAATGGGGACTAGCGGTATCCAAGAGACCCAGTACTTC,CASSLMGTSGIQETQYF
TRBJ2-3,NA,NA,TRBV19,TGTGCCAGTAGTATAAGTGAGAGCACAGATACGCAGTATTTT,CASSISESTDTQYF
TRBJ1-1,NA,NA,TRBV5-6,TGTGCCAGCAGCTTCGGCAGGGCAGACACTGAAGCTTTCTTT,CASSFGRADTEAFF